This T cell receptor beta chain comes out of a study of shared clonotypes between healthy human individuals. Donation came from healthy HIV-negative adults that had no recent acute infections or vaccinations. Here immunoSEQ multiplex PCR was the method, and the copy in TCRdb shows in-frame clones only, minus some. The sample holds roughly 1.4 million clones, less than 99% seen once. This receptor was identified in a man aged 25 to 40 in good health. The sample consisted of naive CD4+ T cells sorted from blood. Indicated subset: CD45RA+ positively selected.

Written as DNA, the CDR3 is TGCGCCAGCAGCTCGTCCCCCGGCACAGATACGCAGTATTTT. Translated, it gives CASSSSPGTDTQYF. V and J are TRBV5-1 and TRBJ2-3; D gene uncertain. In germline, CDR1 is SGHRS, CDR2 YFSETQ. The CDR3 length is 14 residues. Trimming shortened V by 3 bases and J by 1 base, and 9 bases separated the two germline ends.